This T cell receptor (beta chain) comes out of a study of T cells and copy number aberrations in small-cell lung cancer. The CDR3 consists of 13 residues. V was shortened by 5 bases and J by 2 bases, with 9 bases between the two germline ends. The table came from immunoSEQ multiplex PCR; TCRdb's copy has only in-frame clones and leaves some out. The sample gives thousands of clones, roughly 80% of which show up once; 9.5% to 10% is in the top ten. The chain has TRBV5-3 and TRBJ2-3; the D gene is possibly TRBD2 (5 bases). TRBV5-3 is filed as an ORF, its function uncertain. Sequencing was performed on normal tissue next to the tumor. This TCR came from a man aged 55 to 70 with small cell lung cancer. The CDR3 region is CARREDYTDTQYF. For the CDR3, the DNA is TGTGCCAGAAGGGAAGACTACACAGATACGCAGTATTTT.